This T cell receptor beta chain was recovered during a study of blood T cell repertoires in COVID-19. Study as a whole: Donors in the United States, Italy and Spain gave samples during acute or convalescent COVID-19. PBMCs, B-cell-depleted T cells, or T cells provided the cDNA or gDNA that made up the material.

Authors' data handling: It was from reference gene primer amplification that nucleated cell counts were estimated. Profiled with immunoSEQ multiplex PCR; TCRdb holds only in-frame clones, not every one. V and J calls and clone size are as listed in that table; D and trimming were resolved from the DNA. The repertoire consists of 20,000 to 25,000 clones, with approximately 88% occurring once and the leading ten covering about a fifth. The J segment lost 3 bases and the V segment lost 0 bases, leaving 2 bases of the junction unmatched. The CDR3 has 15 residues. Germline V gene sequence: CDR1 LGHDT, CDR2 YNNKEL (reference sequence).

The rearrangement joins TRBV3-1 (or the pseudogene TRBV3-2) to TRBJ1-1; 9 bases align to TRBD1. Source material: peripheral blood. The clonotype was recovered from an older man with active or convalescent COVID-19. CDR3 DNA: TGTGCCAGCAGCCAAGAACAGGGGGCGGACACTGAAGCTTTCTTT. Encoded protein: CASSQEQGADTEAFF.